Listed here are 15 T cell receptor beta chains from one sample, sequenced in a study of glioma-infiltrating T cells after dendritic cell vaccination. Assay used: immunoSEQ multiplex PCR; TCRdb lists only in-frame clones, some missing. The sample has some 70,000 clones, 80% to 85% seen once. The sequenced sample was blood, obtained before dendritic cell vaccination. Receptors originate from a human donor with glioblastoma.

J is TRBJ2-1 and V is TRBV7-6; 8 positions match TRBD1. The V gene end was trimmed by 1 base and the J gene end by 5 bases; junction bases not matched to a gene: 4. This CDR3 region has 15 residues. CDR1 is SGHVS and CDR2 is FNYEAQ in the germline V gene. The CDR3 DNA sequence: TGTGCCAGCAGCTTAGGGACAGGGCAGAACAATGAGCAGTTCTTC. Its protein product is CASSLGTGQNNEQFF.

This clone is a singleton in its sample. This chain connects TRBV6-1 to TRBJ2-3; TRBD2 might be the D (6 bases). The CDR3 has 15 amino acids. The germline CDR1 and CDR2 sequences are MNHNS and SASEGT. V lost 2 bases to trimming and J lost 0 bases, with 9 bases between them. DNA of the CDR3: TGTGCCAGCAGTGAACCTAGCGTTAGCACAGATACGCAGTATTTT. It specifies CASSEPSVSTDTQYF.

The CDR3 loop reads CASSVGQLNSPLHF. The CDR3 DNA is TGCGCCAGCAGTGTGGGACAGCTTAATTCACCCCTCCACTTT. The chain employs TRBV10-1 and TRBJ1-6, with 7 nucleotides matching TRBD1. Germline lookup yields CDR1 WNHNN and CDR2 SYGVQD (reference sequence). The CDR3 loop spans 14 amino acids. V dropped 4 bases and J dropped 6; count of bases not matched to a gene: 3.

The chain combines TRBV28 with TRBJ1-1; a weak D match, TRBD1 (6 bases). The CDR3 runs 14 residues. Deletions cut 5 bases from V and 1 base from J, with 11 bases between. From germline, CDR1 is MDHEN and CDR2 SYDVKM. The CDR3 region has the DNA TGTGCCAGCAGTCGCAGACAGGAGAACACTGAAGCTTTCTTT. This encodes CASSRRQENTEAFF.

The chain has TRBV2 and TRBJ2-7; 12 bases agree with TRBD2. Germline assignment: CDR1 SNHLY and CDR2 FYNNEI. V dropped 6 bases and J dropped 2; count of bases not matched to a gene: 11. There are 17 residues in the CDR3. DNA for the CDR3: TGTGCCAGCAGGGGATTTCTTACTAGCGGGGGGACCTACGAGCAGTACTTC. It yields the protein CASRGFLTSGGTYEQYF.

V and J are TRBV28 and TRBJ1-6, with D possibly matching TRBD1 (5 bases). The CDR3 contains 15 residues. Trimming cost V 2 bases and J 13 bases, with 18 bases left between them. Germline-derived CDR1 and CDR2 are MDHEN and SYDVKM. Here the CDR3 reads CASSLERALGGPLHF. The CDR3 DNA follows: TGTGCCAGCAGTTTAGAAAGGGCCCTCGGGGGTCCCCTCCACTTT.

The gene calls are TRBV4-1 and TRBJ2-3, with 8 bases that match TRBD2. The V gene's germline CDR1 is MGHRA and CDR2 YSYEKL. J was trimmed by 2 bases and V by 3 bases; bases with no gene match: 7. This CDR3 comprises 16 residues. CDR3 nucleotides: TGCGCCAGCAGCCACGGGGGGGGGCGATACACAGATACGCAGTATTTT. Its protein product is CASSHGGGRYTDTQYF.

The CDR3 DNA reads as TGTGCCAGCAGCACACTTCAGGGTGCTGGGGGCTACACCTTC. Its protein product is CASSTLQGAGGYTF. The chain combines TRBV21-1 with TRBJ1-2; TRBD1 was called by the table and not checked on the DNA. TRBV21-1 is a listed pseudogene. The CDR3 extends over 14 amino acids.

J is TRBJ1-6 and V is TRBV5-6, with a possible D match to TRBD1 (6 bases). V was shortened by 4 bases and J by 7 bases, with 18 bases between the two germline ends. The CDR3 runs 16 residues. Germline assignment: CDR1 SGHDT and CDR2 YYEEEE. CDR3 region: CASSPPGGRWNSPLHF. CDR3 bases: TGTGCCAGCAGCCCCCCGGGGGGGCGGTGGAATTCACCCCTCCACTTT.

This clone was seen a few times. The rearrangement uses TRBV11-3 and TRBJ2-1; perhaps TRBD1 as D (6 bases). V was pared by 5 bases and J by 8 bases, with 16 bases between. Per the germline V gene, CDR1 is SGHNT and CDR2 is YENEEA. The CDR3 spans 14 residues. CDR3 region: CASSRQTGNYEQFF. As DNA, the CDR3 is TGTGCCAGCAGCAGGCAGACAGGCAACTATGAGCAGTTCTTC.

The rearrangement uses TRBV5-1 and TRBJ2-2; D remains unclear. Per germline, CDR1 SGHRS and CDR2 YFSETQ. The CDR3 is 16 residues long. With 1 base removed from V and 3 bases from J, the gap between germline ends came to 13 bases. The DNA of the CDR3 is TGCGCCAGCAGCTTGCTGGGCCGAAGTGACACCGGGGAGCTGTTTTTT. As protein: CASSLLGRSDTGELFF.

V usage is TRBV28 and J usage is TRBJ1-1, with a possible D match to TRBD1 (6 bases). CDR1 and CDR2 from the germline V gene are MDHEN and SYDVKM. Deletions cut 1 base from V and 2 bases from J, with 26 bases between. The CDR3 sequence is 20 residues long. Here the CDR3 reads CASSLSGVGGATKGNTEAFF. The CDR3 DNA reads TGTGCCAGCAGTTTATCGGGGGTAGGGGGGGCGACGAAGGGAAACACTGAAGCTTTCTTT.

The J gene is TRBJ2-5, the V gene TRBV11-2, with a tentative D call TRBD2 (6 bases). Germline CDR1 reads SGHAT; CDR2 reads FQNNGV. V was trimmed by 6 bases and J by 4 bases, leaving 15 bases between them. The CDR3 loop spans 14 amino acids. Written as DNA, the CDR3 is TGTGCCAGCAGGAGGACTACTCCCCGAGAGACCCAGTACTTC. The encoded protein is CASRRTTPRETQYF.

The chain links TRBV16 to TRBJ2-5, with D possibly TRBD1 on 6 matching bases. The CDR3 runs 14 residues. Germline loops: CDR1 KGHSY, CDR2 FQNENV. The V and J ends lost 4 bases and 5 bases respectively, with 14 bases between them. Written as DNA, the CDR3 is TGTGCCAGCAGCCGAAGAGGACAGTTCGAGACCCAGTACTTC. Its protein is CASSRRGQFETQYF.

The chain recombines TRBV6-6 with TRBJ1-1; D remains unclear. This CDR3 region has 15 residues. The V end lost 6 bases, the J end lost 3 bases, and 17 bases lay between the germline ends. CDR1 and CDR2 from the germline V gene are MNHNY and SVGAGI (reference sequence). CDR3 sequence: CASSSARGKDTEAFF. In nucleotides, the CDR3 is TGTGCCAGCAGCTCGGCGAGAGGGAAGGACACTGAAGCTTTCTTT.